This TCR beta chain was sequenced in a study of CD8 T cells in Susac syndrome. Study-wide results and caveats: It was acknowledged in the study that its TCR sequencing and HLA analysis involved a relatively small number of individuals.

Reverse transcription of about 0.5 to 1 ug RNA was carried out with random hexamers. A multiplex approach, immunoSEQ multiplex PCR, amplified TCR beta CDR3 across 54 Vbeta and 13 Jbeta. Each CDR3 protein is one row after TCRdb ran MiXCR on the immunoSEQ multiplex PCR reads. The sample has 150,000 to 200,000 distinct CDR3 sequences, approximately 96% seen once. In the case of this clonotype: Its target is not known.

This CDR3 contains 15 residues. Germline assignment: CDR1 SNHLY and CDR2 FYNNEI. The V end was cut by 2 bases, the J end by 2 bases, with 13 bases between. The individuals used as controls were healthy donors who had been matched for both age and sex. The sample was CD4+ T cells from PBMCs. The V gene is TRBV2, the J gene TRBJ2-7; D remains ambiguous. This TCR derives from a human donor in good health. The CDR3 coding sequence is TGTGCCAGCAGTGAAAGTTGGCCGGACCCCTACGAGCAGTACTTC. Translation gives CASSESWPDPYEQYF.